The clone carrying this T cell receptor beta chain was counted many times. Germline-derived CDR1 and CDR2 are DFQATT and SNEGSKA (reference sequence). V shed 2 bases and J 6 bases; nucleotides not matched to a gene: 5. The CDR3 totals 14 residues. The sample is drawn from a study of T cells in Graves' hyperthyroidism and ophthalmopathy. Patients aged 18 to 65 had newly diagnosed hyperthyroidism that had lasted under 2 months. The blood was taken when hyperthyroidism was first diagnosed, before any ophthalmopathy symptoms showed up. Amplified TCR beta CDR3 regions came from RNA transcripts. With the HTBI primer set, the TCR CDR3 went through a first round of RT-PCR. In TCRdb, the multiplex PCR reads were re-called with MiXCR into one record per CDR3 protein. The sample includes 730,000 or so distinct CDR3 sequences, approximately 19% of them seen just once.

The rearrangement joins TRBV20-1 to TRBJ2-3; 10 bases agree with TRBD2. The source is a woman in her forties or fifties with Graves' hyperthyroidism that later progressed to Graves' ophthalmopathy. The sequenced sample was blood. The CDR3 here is CSARKRGGGDTQYF. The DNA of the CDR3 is TGCAGTGCTAGAAAGCGGGGGGGCGGGGATACGCAGTATTTT.